The 2 T cell receptor beta chains given below trace back to one sample, sequenced in a study of blood T cells in healthy people across ages. For the second PCR, which ran for about 6 to 11 cycles, a sample-barcoded 5' primer and a J-beta primer mix were used. TCRdb analysed the 5' RACE reads with MiXCR anew, one entry per CDR3 protein. This repertoire shows 450,000 to 650,000 distinct CDR3 sequences, less than 25% found once; its top ten account for roughly 9.4%. This sample also belongs to another study, concerning T cells of mothers and their children.

The sequencing sample was made of blood. The source of these receptors is a boy aged 10-17 years in good health.

This clonotype was seen more than once but under ten times. The chain couples TRBV4-3 to TRBJ2-1; 8 nucleotides match TRBD2. Germline V CDR1 and CDR2: LGHNA, YSLEER. This CDR3 spans 18 amino acids. V shed 0 bases and J 0 bases; nucleotides not matched to a gene: 7. The CDR3, as DNA: TGCGCCAGCAGCCAAGATCGTGGCGGGGGGTACTCCTACAATGAGCAGTTCTTC. Translation: CASSQDRGGGYSYNEQFF.

This clonotype was seen a handful of times. The CDR3, as DNA: TGTGCCAGCAGAACAGGGGGCGGCTACGAGCAGTACTTC. The encoded protein is CASRTGGGYEQYF. The chain links TRBV6-1 to TRBJ2-7; 9 bases agree with TRBD1. J was trimmed by 3 bases and V by 6 bases; bases with no gene match: 3. The CDR3 totals 13 residues. The germline V gene encodes CDR1 MNHNS and CDR2 SASEGT.